These T cell receptor beta chains were read from a single sample in a study of T cell responses to AZD1222 COVID-19 vaccine. Generated by immunoSEQ multiplex PCR, the TCRdb table keeps only in-frame clones and is missing some. The table shows about 120,000 clones, with approximately 85% occurring only once. Specimen: peripheral blood, collected on day 0 of AZD1222 vaccination. The receptors derive from an adult in good health. Each CDR3 is given with its conserved first and last residue. The order of the fields is D gene, clone size, J gene, V gene, CDR3 DNA, CDR3 protein. D genes are given only for firm matches. Only some rows state a clone size, as once, few, many or a class for expanded clones.

.	.	TRBJ1-5	TRBV5-4	TGTGCCAGCAGTTCGCAGGGTATTAGCAATCAGCCCCAGCATTTT	CASSSQGISNQPQHF
TRBD2	.	TRBJ2-2	TRBV9	TGTGCCAGCAGCGTATTGACTAGCGGGAGACCCGGGGAGCTGTTTTTT	CASSVLTSGRPGELFF
.	.	TRBJ2-5	TRBV2	TGTGCAGAATTCAGGGTTAGAGAGACCCAGTACTTC	CAEFRVRETQYF
.	.	TRBJ1-5	TRBV2	TGTGCCAGCAGTGATAGTCGAACTAGCAATCAGCCCCAGCATTTT	CASSDSRTSNQPQHF
TRBD2	.	TRBJ2-5	TRBV5-4	TGTGCCAGCAGCCCGCGAGGAGCGGGAGGCCAAGAGACCCAGTACTTC	CASSPRGAGGQETQYF
TRBD2	.	TRBJ2-5	TRBV11-3	TGTGCCAGCAGCCGGACTAGCGGGCAAGAGACCCAGTACTTC	CASSRTSGQETQYF
.	few	TRBJ1-1	TRBV11-3	TGTGCCAGCAGCCCAGGTCTGGATGAAGCTTTCTTT	CASSPGLDEAFF
.	.	TRBJ1-5	TRBV6-1	TGTGCCAGCAGTGACACAGGTCTACATTTT	CASSDTGLHF
TRBD1	.	TRBJ1-3	TRBV2	TGTGCCAGCAGTGTTGGAGGGGGCGGTGGAAACACCATATATTTT	CASSVGGGGGNTIYF
.	.	TRBJ1-2	TRBV2	TGTGCCTCTTCTCCGGGACAAACTTATGGCTACACCTTC	CASSPGQTYGYTF
.	.	TRBJ1-4	TRBV24-1	TGTGCCACCAGTGATCAACAGGGAGTGGTGGGTGAAAAACTGTTTTTT	CATSDQQGVVGEKLFF
.	.	TRBJ1-1	TRBV7-3	TGTGCCAGCAGCTTAATTGGGTTGGGCGCTGAAGCTTTCTTT	CASSLIGLGAEAFF
TRBD2	.	TRBJ2-5	TRBV9	TGTGCCAGCAGCGTATCGGGGGGAGGGGTCCGACAAGAGACCCAGTACTTC	CASSVSGGGVRQETQYF
TRBD2	.	TRBJ2-1	TRBV7-8	TGTGCCAGCAGCTTACCCCGCCGACTAGCGGGGGCGGGGAATGAGCAGTTCTTC	CASSLPRRLAGAGNEQFF
TRBD1	.	TRBJ1-6	TRBV19	TGTGCCAGTAGTATATTGGGGACAGGGGGCGGTAAGGGTAATTCACCCCTCCACTTT	CASSILGTGGGKGNSPLHF
.	.	TRBJ1-1	TRBV5-1	TGCGCCAGCAGCTTGGAGGGATCCATGAACACTGAAGCTTTCTTT	CASSLEGSMNTEAFF
TRBD1	.	TRBJ2-7	TRBV7-6	TGTGCCAGCAGCTCGCGACAGGGGACACCCTACGAGCAGTACTTC	CASSSRQGTPYEQYF
.	.	TRBJ2-7	TRBV6-5	TGTGCCAGCCGGGGCCCGGGTTTTGCCTACGAGCAGTACTTC	CASRGPGFAYEQYF
.	.	TRBJ1-2	TRBV2	TGTGCCAGCAGTGAAGCGAGGGAGAATAACTATGGCTACACCTTC	CASSEARENNYGYTF
TRBD2	.	TRBJ2-1	TRBV29-1	TGCAGCGTTGGGGGGGGAACTAGCGGTAACAATGAGCAGTTCTTC	CSVGGGTSGNNEQFF
TRBD1	.	TRBJ2-5	TRBV7-3	TGTGCCAGCAGCTTAGCCCCTCCTCGACAGGGGGCCTTACAAGAGACCCAGTACTTC	CASSLAPPRQGALQETQYF
.	.	TRBJ2-5	TRBV27	TGTGCCAGCAGTCCTACCTCAAGCCCTCCCCGAGAGACCCAGTACTTC	CASSPTSSPPRETQYF
TRBD1	.	TRBJ1-1	TRBV11-2	TGTGCCAGCACTACAGGGGACGTTGATATCACTGAAGCTTTCTTT	CASTTGDVDITEAFF
.	.	TRBJ1-5	TRBV11-1	TGTGCCAGCAGCTTGGAGTACGGCCAGCCCCAGCATTTT	CASSLEYGQPQHF
TRBD2	.	TRBJ2-3	TRBV12-3/TRBV12-4	TGTGCCAGCAGTTCCCTAGCGGGGGATACGCAGTATTTT	CASSSLAGDTQYF
.	.	TRBJ2-1	TRBV27	TGTGCCAGCAGTCCTGGTCTTCATGTAGTTGTTCGCGATGAGCAGTTCTTC	CASSPGLHVVVRDEQFF
.	.	TRBJ2-7	TRBV25-1	TGTGCCAGCAGTGAATTCTACGAGCAGTACTTC	CASSEFYEQYF
.	.	TRBJ1-2	TRBV19	TGTGCCAGTAGCAACAGGGAAGCCTATGGCTACACCTTC	CASSNREAYGYTF
TRBD2	.	TRBJ2-3	TRBV24-1	TGTGCCACCAGTGATTCAGTTACTAGCGGCCCAGATACGCAGTATTTT	CATSDSVTSGPDTQYF
.	.	TRBJ1-1	TRBV6-2/TRBV6-3	TGTGCCAGCAGTTATTCAGTCCAGGGACAAATGAACACTGAAGCTTTCTTT	CASSYSVQGQMNTEAFF
.	.	TRBJ2-4	TRBV14	TGTGCCAGCAGCCAAGGTTTGGGTGTGGGGGAAAACATTCAGTACTTC	CASSQGLGVGENIQYF
.	.	TRBJ1-2	TRBV12-3/TRBV12-4	TGTGCCAGCAGTTTACTCGGGTATGGCTACACCTTC	CASSLLGYGYTF
.	.	TRBJ1-6	TRBV14	TGTGCCAGCAGCCAAGGACGGAGCCTCGGGTCACCCCTCCACTTT	CASSQGRSLGSPLHF
.	.	TRBJ1-1	TRBV10-3	TGTGCCATCAGTGAGTCGGACAAGAACACTGAAGCTTTCTTT	CAISESDKNTEAFF
.	once	TRBJ2-7	TRBV7-5	TGTGTCAGAAGCTTAGTGTCAGGCCACGAGCAGTACTTC	CVRSLVSGHEQYF
TRBD1	.	TRBJ1-2	TRBV6-1	TGTGCCAGCAGTGGCCGGGACAGGGGGCATGGTGTCTATGGCTACACCTTC	CASSGRDRGHGVYGYTF
TRBD2	.	TRBJ2-7	TRBV6-5	TGTGCCAGCGAGACTAGCGGGGGCCGATACGAGCAGTACTTC	CASETSGGRYEQYF
.	many	TRBJ2-2	TRBV2	TGTGCCAGCAGTGCGGACACCGGGGAGCTGTTTTTT	CASSADTGELFF
TRBD1	.	TRBJ2-7	TRBV7-2	TGTGCCAGCAGCCCACAGGGACAGGGGTTGGGGGAGCAGTACTTC	CASSPQGQGLGEQYF
TRBD2	once	TRBJ2-7	TRBV5-5	TGTGCCAGCAGTCCCACGGCCAGCGGGGGGTTGGAGCAGTACTTC	CASSPTASGGLEQYF
TRBD1	.	TRBJ2-3	TRBV5-1	TGCGCCAGCAGCTCCGGCCAGGCAGGGGGCGCATCAGATACGCAGTATTTT	CASSSGQAGGASDTQYF
.	few	TRBJ1-1	TRBV24-1	TGTGCCACCACCGACTGGGGAGACAGGGAAGCTTTCTTT	CATTDWGDREAFF
.	.	TRBJ1-6	TRBV5-4	TGTGCCAGCAGCTTGGGGATCCCAGGAGGGGATTCACCCCTCCACTTT	CASSLGIPGGDSPLHF
.	.	TRBJ2-2	TRBV5-1	TGCGCCAGCAGCTTAGCGGAGATCACCGGGGAGCTGTTTTTT	CASSLAEITGELFF
TRBD1	.	TRBJ1-5	TRBV5-1	TGCGCCAGCAGCCCGGGACAGGGGTTCCAGCCCCAGCATTTT	CASSPGQGFQPQHF
.	.	TRBJ1-5	TRBV7-2	TGTGCCAGCAGCTTAGCCAAGGCTTTCTATCAGCCCCAGCATTTT	CASSLAKAFYQPQHF
TRBD1	.	TRBJ1-5	TRBV5-1	TGCGCCAGCAGCTGGACAGGGGAACAGCCCCAGCATTTT	CASSWTGEQPQHF